Below are 26 T cell receptor beta chains sequenced from a single sample in a study of regulatory T cells in long-lasting Graves disease. This sample's time point: newly diagnosed GD, antithyroid drugs for less than 3 months. There was RNA extracted from PBMCs, and the TCR library was made from it. Arm-PCR of CDR3 regions with iRepertoire HTBI primers generated TCR beta libraries. TCRdb reprocessed the multiplex PCR reads with MiXCR, giving one entry per CDR3 protein. The repertoire has about 350,000 distinct CDR3 sequences, 15% to 20% of them found once; the top ten carry 20%. The same data also went into a second study, on T cells in Graves' hyperthyroidism and ophthalmopathy.

Sequencing used peripheral blood mononuclear cells (PBMCs), obtained at new diagnosis, from a patient treated with antithyroid drugs. The receptors were gathered from a woman aged 18-30 years with Graves disease.

The rearrangement joins TRBV6-2 or TRBV6-3 to TRBJ2-7; D is undetermined. This CDR3 is 15 amino acids long. Trimming left V 10 bases short and J 6 bases short, with 25 bases between. Germline loops: CDR1 MNHEY, CDR2 SVGEGT. CDR3 in DNA: TGTGCCACCCACTTACCTGGGTACGGCGGCGGCGAGCAGTACTTC. Residues: CATHLPGYGGGEQYF.

This clonotype showed up many times. The J gene is TRBJ1-3, the V gene TRBV20-1, with 12 bases identical to TRBD1. CDR1 is DFQATT, CDR2 SNEGSKA, per germline (reference sequence). Trimming took 5 bases from V and 1 from J; bases not matched to a gene: 18. This CDR3 spans 20 amino acids. CDR3 amino acids: CSADPATGQGASTSGNTIYF. DNA of the CDR3: TGCAGTGCTGACCCGGCTACGGGACAGGGGGCATCTACTTCTGGAAACACCATATATTTT.

This sequence joins TRBV28 and TRBJ1-4, with a tentative D call TRBD1 (6 bases). Trimming took 10 bases from V and 8 from J, leaving 17 bases between them. Germline lookup yields CDR1 MDHEN and CDR2 SYDVKM. CDR3 size: 13 residues. The CDR3: CATEGGRGEKLFF. The CDR3 nucleotides are TGTGCCACCGAGGGGGGTCGGGGCGAAAAACTGTTTTTT.

This clonotype was recorded many times. The chain has TRBV28 and TRBJ2-1, with 10 nucleotides matching TRBD2. In germline, CDR1 is MDHEN, CDR2 SYDVKM. CDR3 length: 14 residues. Trimming cost V 7 bases and J 2 bases; bases outside gene matches: 2. This CDR3 is CASKTSGAYNEQFF. The CDR3 DNA reads TGTGCCAGCAAAACTAGCGGGGCCTACAATGAGCAGTTCTTC. The variable domain in full, completed from reference TRBV28 and TRBJ2-1, reads DVKVTQSSRYLVKRTGEKVFLECVQDMDHENMFWYRQDPGLGLRLIYFSYDVKMKEKGDIPEGYSVSREKKERFSLILESASTNQTSMYLCASKTSGAYNEQFFGPGTRLTVL.

The chain recombines TRBV25-1 with TRBJ1-2; no clear D gene. This CDR3 region has 12 residues. Germline loops: CDR1 MGHDK, CDR2 SYGVNS. Trimming took off 7 bases at V and 4 bases at J, with 10 bases between the two ends. The CDR3 coding sequence is TGTGCCAGCACCGAGGGAGGCTATGGCTACACCTTC. It specifies CASTEGGYGYTF.

This clonotype was found many times. J is TRBJ2-7 and V is TRBV6-2 or TRBV6-3; D perhaps matches TRBD1 (5 bases). Germline V gene data show CDR1 as MNHEY and CDR2 as SVGEGT. The CDR3 spans 13 residues. The V end was cut by 10 bases, the J end by 0 bases, with 13 bases between. CDR3 region: CAIALQVSYEQYF. The CDR3 DNA is TGTGCCATAGCCCTACAGGTCTCCTACGAGCAGTACTTC.

This clonotype was found many times. The V call is TRBV7-2, the J call TRBJ1-4; a possible D gene is TRBD1 (5 bases). From germline, CDR1 is SGHTA and CDR2 FQGNSA. The CDR3 extends over 14 amino acids. Trimming removed 5 bases at V and 7 bases at J, with 14 bases between. CDR3 sequence: CASSGHTQGEKLFF. The CDR3 coding sequence is TGTGCCAGCAGCGGCCACACCCAGGGTGAAAAACTGTTTTTT.

The V call is TRBV7-9, the J call TRBJ2-3; either TRBD1 or TRBD2 may fit D (5 bases each). V dropped 5 bases and J dropped 2 bases, with 23 bases sitting between them. The CDR3 spans 18 residues. Germline V CDR1 and CDR2: SEHNR, FQNEAQ (reference sequence). The CDR3, as DNA: TGTGCCAGCAGCCCACCCTGGGGGTCAGGGAAAGACACAGATACGCAGTATTTT. Protein: CASSPPWGSGKDTDTQYF.

The sample holds a few counts of this clonotype. V usage is TRBV7-2 and J usage is TRBJ2-3; tentatively, D is TRBD2 (6 bases). This CDR3 region has 20 residues. Trimming left V 1 base short and J 2 bases short, with 25 bases between. The germline V gene has CDR1 SGHTA and CDR2 FQGNSA. The CDR3 loop reads CASSLVGGKIGRGYTDTQYF. The CDR3 nucleotides read TGTGCCAGCAGCTTAGTCGGGGGTAAAATTGGGCGGGGCTACACAGATACGCAGTATTTT.

This clonotype has a handful of counts. The V and J genes are TRBV6-2 or TRBV6-3 and TRBJ1-1; no reliable D call. Trimming stripped 2 bases from V and 3 bases from J, with 13 bases between. The CDR3 runs to 15 residues. Per the germline V gene, CDR1 is MNHEY and CDR2 is SVGEGT. The CDR3 loop is CASSYGPGRDTEAFF. The CDR3, as DNA: TGTGCCAGCAGTTACGGGCCGGGGAGGGACACTGAAGCTTTCTTT.

The genes are TRBV27 and TRBJ1-4, with D perhaps matching TRBD1 (6 bases). The CDR3 extends over 18 amino acids. Germline-derived CDR1 and CDR2 are MNHEY and SMNVEV (reference sequence). V lost 0 bases and J 5 bases, leaving 19 bases between the germline ends. The CDR3 loop is CASSLSRGAGTENEKLFF. CDR3 in DNA: TGTGCCAGCAGTTTATCGAGGGGGGCCGGGACGGAAAATGAAAAACTGTTTTTT.

This clonotype has only one observation. The V and J genes are TRBV6-5 and TRBJ1-5; TRBD1 agrees at 8 bases. Germline V gives CDR1 MNHEY, CDR2 SVGAGI. The CDR3 covers 14 residues. The junction had 5 bases not matched to a gene; V was cut back by 4 bases and J by 6 bases. CDR3 DNA: TGTGCCAGCAGTTTGGACAGGGATGGTCAGCCCCAGCATTTT. Translating gives CASSLDRDGQPQHF.

This clonotype was detected ten times or more. The chain links TRBV28 to TRBJ2-5, with D perhaps matching TRBD2 (5 bases). Germline CDR1 reads MDHEN; CDR2 reads SYDVKM. This CDR3 contains 14 residues. Trimming left V 5 bases short and J 2 bases short, with 12 bases between. The CDR3 is CASSQLEGQETQYF. For the CDR3, the DNA is TGTGCCAGCAGTCAACTAGAAGGGCAAGAGACCCAGTACTTC. Filled out from reference TRBV28 and TRBJ2-5, the complete variable domain reads DVKVTQSSRYLVKRTGEKVFLECVQDMDHENMFWYRQDPGLGLRLIYFSYDVKMKEKGDIPEGYSVSREKKERFSLILESASTNQTSMYLCASSQLEGQETQYFGPGTRLLVL.

V usage is TRBV7-6 and J usage is TRBJ2-1; TRBD1 aligns across 9 bases. In germline, CDR1 is SGHVS, CDR2 FNYEAQ. The CDR3 loop spans 17 amino acids. J gave up 1 base and V 3 bases, and 7 bases lay outside the gene matches. Here the CDR3 DNA reads TGTGCCAGCAGCTTTGGGACAGGGCGGGAATCCTACAATGAGCAGTTCTTC. It specifies CASSFGTGRESYNEQFF.

This clonotype turned up a few times. The CDR3 reads CSARTSGGAYNEQFF. DNA of the CDR3: TGCAGTGCGAGGACTAGCGGGGGAGCCTACAATGAGCAGTTCTTC. The chain carries TRBV20-1 and TRBJ2-1; 13 bases agree with TRBD2. V shed 6 bases, J shed 2 bases, and the junction held 4 bases outside the gene matches. CDR1 DFQATT and CDR2 SNEGSKA come from the germline V gene (reference sequence). This CDR3 is 15 amino acids long.

This clonotype was seen more than once but under ten times. The gene calls are TRBV29-1 and TRBJ2-2; D ambiguous. The CDR3 covers 13 residues. Trimming stripped 5 bases from V and 6 bases from J, with 13 bases between. CDR1 is SQVTM, CDR2 ANQGSEA, per germline. This chain's CDR3 is CSVNSRMAGELFF. CDR3 sequence (DNA): TGCAGCGTTAATAGTCGAATGGCCGGGGAGCTGTTTTTT.

Concerning this clonotype: A far larger clone lies a single base away; this is likely a read error. The V and J genes are TRBV12-3 or TRBV12-4 and TRBJ2-4; no clear D gene. The CDR3 runs to 13 residues. CDR3 sequence (DNA): TGTGCCAGCAGTTTTCGGCGCTACAATGAGCAGTCCTTC. This codes for CASSFRRYNEQSF.

This chain uses TRBV19 with TRBJ2-3, with 7 bases aligning to TRBD2. There are 14 residues in the CDR3. Per germline, CDR1 LNHDA and CDR2 SQIVND (reference sequence). J was trimmed by 8 bases and V by 10 bases; bases with no gene match: 15. The CDR3 bases are TGTGCCACTAGGGAGGGAGTAGCGGCAGGTACGCAGTATTTT. It translates to CATREGVAAGTQYF.

This clonotype was seen repeatedly, ten times or more. V gene TRBV30 combines with J gene TRBJ1-5; D is unresolved. The CDR3 contains 13 residues. Trimming stripped 0 bases from V and 6 bases from J, with 9 bases between. The germline gives CDR1 GTSNPN, CDR2 SVGIG (reference sequence). In nucleotides, the CDR3 is TGTGCCTGGAGTGTTCATGTTGGTCAGCCCCAGCATTTT. It translates to CAWSVHVGQPQHF.

This clonotype was seen only once. One base away lies a much larger clone, so this may be a sequencing read error. The chain has TRBV5-1 and TRBJ1-5; D is ambiguous. Per germline, CDR1 SGHRS and CDR2 YFSETQ. This CDR3 region has 13 residues. The CDR3 spells CASRENGNQPPHF. The CDR3 nucleotides read TGCGCCAGCCGAGAGAACGGCAATCAGCCCCCGCATTTT.

As concerns this clonotype: Compared with germline, one end of the junction differs, possibly owing to a read error. The V and J genes are TRBV5-1 and TRBJ2-5, with a tentative D call TRBD1 (6 bases). Germline V lookup: CDR1 SGHRS, CDR2 YFSETQ. The CDR3 covers 14 residues. The CDR3 DNA reads as TGCGTCAGCAGCTTACGACAGGTCCAAGAGACCCAGTACTTC. Its protein is CVSSLRQVQETQYF.

This clonotype has at least ten counts. This chain joins TRBV5-1 and TRBJ2-3; 7 positions match TRBD2. The CDR3 is 15 amino acids. Germline loops: CDR1 SGHRS, CDR2 YFSETQ. J lost 0 bases, V lost 0 bases, and 1 base had no gene match. CDR3 sequence (DNA): TGCGCCAGCAGCTTGGCGACTAGCAGCACAGATACGCAGTATTTT. This codes for CASSLATSSTDTQYF.

V is TRBV6-1 and J is TRBJ2-2; TRBD2 matches at 11 bases. This CDR3 comprises 16 residues. V shed 5 bases and J 7 bases; nucleotides not matched to a gene: 9. From germline, CDR1 is MNHNS and CDR2 SASEGT. The CDR3 reads CASSRKLAGDLGELFF. The CDR3 coding sequence is TGTGCCAGCAGTCGCAAACTAGCGGGAGACCTCGGGGAGCTGTTTTTT.

This clonotype showed up just a few times. The V call is TRBV10-2, the J call TRBJ1-6; no reliable D call. The CDR3 length is 10 residues. Trimming removed 7 bases from V and 14 bases from J, with 9 bases in between. Germline V gives CDR1 WSHSY, CDR2 SAAADI. For the CDR3, the DNA is TGCGCCAGCATGGGAAGCACCCTCCACTTT. Its protein product is CASMGSTLHF.

There are many counts of this clonotype. The genes are TRBV11-2 and TRBJ2-7; D unclear. CDR1 is SGHAT, CDR2 FQNNGV, per germline. Trimming pared 6 bases from V and 2 bases from J, leaving 5 bases between. This CDR3 comprises 11 residues. This CDR3 reads CASSGAYEQYF. The CDR3 region has the DNA TGTGCCAGCAGTGGTGCCTACGAGCAGTACTTC.

This clonotype was seen repeatedly, ten times or more. V usage is TRBV4-1 and J usage is TRBJ2-6; no clear D gene. V lost 6 bases to trimming and J lost 0 bases, with 15 bases between them. CDR3 size: 17 residues. Germline CDR1 MGHRA, CDR2 YSYEKL. CDR3 region: CASSPADASSGANVLTF. In nucleotides, the CDR3 is TGCGCCAGCAGTCCCGCCGACGCAAGCTCTGGGGCCAACGTCCTGACTTTC.